This T cell receptor beta chain was documented in a study of T cells in Graves' hyperthyroidism and ophthalmopathy. The study's findings and limits: The majority of expanded thyroid clonotypes above 0.001 also appeared in blood.

Amplification of TCR beta CDR3 regions used RNA as the template. HTBI primers were used for first-round RT-PCR of the TCR CDR3. TCRdb re-derived calls from the multiplex PCR reads in MiXCR, one entry per CDR3 protein. This table holds 550,000 to 700,000 distinct CDR3 sequences, 46% found once. A remark on this clonotype: The antigen is unknown.

With 11 bases clipped from V and 3 bases from J, the junction kept 1 base outside the gene matches. This CDR3 has 13 residues. CDR1 SNHLY and CDR2 FYNNEI come from the germline V gene. Sequencing was carried out using peripheral blood or thyroid tissue (not recorded which). The TCR was taken from an adult woman with Graves' disease, either hyperthyroidism or ophthalmopathy (not recorded which). V gene TRBV2 combines with J gene TRBJ2-6, with 10 bases lining up with TRBD1. This CDR3 reads CADRGRGANVLTF. For the CDR3, the DNA is TGTGCCGACAGGGGGCGTGGGGCCAACGTCCTGACTTTC.